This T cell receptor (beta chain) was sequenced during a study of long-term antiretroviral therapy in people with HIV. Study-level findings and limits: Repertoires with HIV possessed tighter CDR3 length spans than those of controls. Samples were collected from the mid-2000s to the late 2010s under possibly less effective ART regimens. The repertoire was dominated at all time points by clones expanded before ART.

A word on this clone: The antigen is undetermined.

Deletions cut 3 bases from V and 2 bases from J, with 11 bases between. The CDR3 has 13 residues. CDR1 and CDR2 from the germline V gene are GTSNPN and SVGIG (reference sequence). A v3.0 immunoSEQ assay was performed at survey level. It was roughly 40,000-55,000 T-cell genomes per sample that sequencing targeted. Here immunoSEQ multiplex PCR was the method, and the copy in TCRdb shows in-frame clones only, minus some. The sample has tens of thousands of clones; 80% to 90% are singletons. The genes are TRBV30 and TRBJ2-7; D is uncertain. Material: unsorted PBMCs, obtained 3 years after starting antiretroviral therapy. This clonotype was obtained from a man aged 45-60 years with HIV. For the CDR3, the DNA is TGTGCCTGGAGCAAATATACGACCTACGAGCAGTACTTC. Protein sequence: CAWSKYTTYEQYF.